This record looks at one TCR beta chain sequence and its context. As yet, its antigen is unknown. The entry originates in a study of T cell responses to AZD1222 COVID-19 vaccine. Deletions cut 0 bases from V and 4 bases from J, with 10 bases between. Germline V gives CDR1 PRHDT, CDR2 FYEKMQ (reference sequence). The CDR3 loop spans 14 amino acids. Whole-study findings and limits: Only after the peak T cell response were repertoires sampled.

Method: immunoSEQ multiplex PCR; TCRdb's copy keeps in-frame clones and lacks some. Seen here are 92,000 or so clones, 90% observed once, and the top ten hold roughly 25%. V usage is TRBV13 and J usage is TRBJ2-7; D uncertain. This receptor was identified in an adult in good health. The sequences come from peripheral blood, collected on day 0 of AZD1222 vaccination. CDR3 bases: TGTGCCAGCAGCTTAGGCACCCAAGAATACGAGCAGTACTTC. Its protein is CASSLGTQEYEQYF.